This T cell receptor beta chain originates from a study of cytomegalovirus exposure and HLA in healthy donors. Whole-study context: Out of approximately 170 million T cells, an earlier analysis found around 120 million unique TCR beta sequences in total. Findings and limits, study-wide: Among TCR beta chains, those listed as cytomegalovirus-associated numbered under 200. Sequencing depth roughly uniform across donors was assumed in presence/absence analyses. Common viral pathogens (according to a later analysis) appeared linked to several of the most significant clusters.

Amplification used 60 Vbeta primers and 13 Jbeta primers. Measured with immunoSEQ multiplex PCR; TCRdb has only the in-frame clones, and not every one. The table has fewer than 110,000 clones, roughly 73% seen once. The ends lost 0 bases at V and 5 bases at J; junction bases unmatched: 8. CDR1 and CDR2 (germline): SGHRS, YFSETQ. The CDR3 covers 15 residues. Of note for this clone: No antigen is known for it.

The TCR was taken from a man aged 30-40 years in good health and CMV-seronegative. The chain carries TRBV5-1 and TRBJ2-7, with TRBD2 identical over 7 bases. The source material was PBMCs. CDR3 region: CASSLGVRGGNEQYF. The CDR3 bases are TGCGCCAGCAGCTTGGGAGTAAGGGGAGGGAACGAGCAGTACTTC.